One and the same sample provided the 17 T cell receptor beta chains below, sequenced in a study of T-cell reconstitution after alpha-beta-depleted transplantation in children. During its preparation, the TCRbeta library received unique molecular identifiers. Using its own MiXCR run on the PCR reads, TCRdb lists one record per CDR3 protein. The sample has 70,000 or so distinct CDR3 sequences, 11% seen once. Sequenced here: PBMCs, sampled before TCRalphabeta/CD19-depleted stem cell transplant. All receptors derive from a boy between 10 and 17 years old with acute myeloid leukemia, due to receive a stem cell transplant.

This clonotype came up many times. This sequence joins TRBV29-1 and TRBJ2-1, with TRBD2 as a possible D gene (7 bases). In germline, CDR1 is SQVTM, CDR2 ANQGSEA. CDR3 length equals 12 residues. Deletions cut 6 bases from V and 5 bases from J, with 11 bases between. The CDR3 DNA reads as TGCAGCGTAGGGGGGGGGAACAATGAGCAGTTCTTC. This codes for CSVGGGNNEQFF.

This clonotype was counted ten times or more. The chain uses TRBV12-3 or TRBV12-4 and TRBJ1-5; D gene unclear. The CDR3 runs 13 residues. V shed 2 bases and J shed 3 bases, with 5 bases lying between them. CDR3 nucleotide sequence: TGTGCCAGCAGTTTACGAGCCAATCAGCCCCAGCATTTT. Amino acids: CASSLRANQPQHF.

In this sample, this clonotype turned up once. This may be a read error: a much more frequent sequence differs by one nucleotide. The chain recombines TRBV11-2 with TRBJ2-6, with 8 bases matching TRBD1. This CDR3 is built from 17 residues. CDR1 SGHAT and CDR2 FQNNGV come from the germline V gene. The CDR3 protein is CASGFGQGMSGANVLTF. DNA for the CDR3: TGTGCCAGCGGCTTTGGACAGGGTATGTCCGGGGCCAACGTCCTGACTTTC. Using reference TRBV11-2 and TRBJ2-6 for the parts outside the CDR3, the full variable domain is EAGVAQSPRYKIIEKRQSVAFWCNPISGHATLYWYQQILGQGPKLLIQFQNNGVVDDSQLPKDRFSAERLKGVDSTLKIQPAKLEDSAVYLCASGFGQGMSGANVLTFGAGSRLTVL.

This clonotype came up many times. The V and J genes are TRBV5-5 and TRBJ1-6; perhaps TRBD1 as D (6 bases). This CDR3 contains 16 residues. Per germline, CDR1 SGHKS and CDR2 YYEKEE (reference sequence). V was shortened by 4 bases and J by 4 bases, with 15 bases between the two germline ends. The DNA for the CDR3 is TGTGCCAGCAGCGCCCAGGGGACGAGGTATAATTCACCCCTCCACTTT. Protein: CASSAQGTRYNSPLHF.

This clonotype was recorded at least ten times. The rearrangement uses TRBV11-2 and TRBJ2-1; the match to TRBD1 covers 8 bases. J gave up 0 bases and V 7 bases, and 11 bases lay outside the gene matches. This CDR3 spans 17 amino acids. Germline V lookup: CDR1 SGHAT, CDR2 FQNNGV. CDR3 bases: TGTGCCAGCAAAAAACGGGCAGGGGGCGACTCCTACAATGAGCAGTTCTTC. Protein: CASKKRAGGDSYNEQFF.

This clonotype was observed at least ten times. The rearrangement uses TRBV29-1 and TRBJ2-5; 8 bases align to TRBD1. Trimming removed 6 bases from V and 3 bases from J; junction bases left unmatched: 6. CDR1 is SQVTM, CDR2 ANQGSEA, per germline. The CDR3 loop spans 13 amino acids. DNA for the CDR3: TGCAGCGTCCCGGGACAGGCTGAAGAGACCCAGTACTTC. The encoded protein is CSVPGQAEETQYF.

The chain has TRBV15 and TRBJ2-7, with 11 bases aligning to TRBD2. Trimming removed 5 bases from V and 4 bases from J; junction bases left unmatched: 13. The CDR3 loop spans 17 amino acids. The germline CDR1 and CDR2 sequences are LNHNV and YYDKDF (reference sequence). The CDR3, as DNA: TGTGCCACCAGCTCGCTAATAGCGGGAGGGCCGGGGTACGAGCAGTACTTC. It encodes CATSSLIAGGPGYEQYF.

This clonotype was detected ten times or more. This sequence joins TRBV2 and TRBJ2-1; D unresolved. CDR1 SNHLY and CDR2 FYNNEI come from the germline V gene. Trimming cost V 2 bases and J 8 bases, with 10 bases left between them. The CDR3 has 13 amino acids. Here the CDR3 reads CASSEYPWDEQFF. CDR3 nucleotide sequence: TGTGCCAGCAGTGAATATCCCTGGGATGAGCAGTTCTTC.

This clonotype was seen only a few times. CDR3 loop: CASSRTSGRLFF. Written as DNA, the CDR3 is TGTGCCAGCAGTCGGACTAGCGGGAGATTATTCTTC. V usage is TRBV6-5 and J usage is TRBJ2-1; TRBD2 matches 13 bases. The CDR3 runs to 12 residues. V shed 5 bases, J shed 16 bases, and the junction held 5 bases outside the gene matches. The V gene's germline CDR1 is MNHEY and CDR2 SVGAGI.

This clonotype has a handful of counts. V and J are TRBV21-1 and TRBJ1-5; the D call TRBD1 from the table was never checked on the DNA. TRBV21-1 is a recognized pseudogene. The CDR3 extends over 15 amino acids. CDR3 amino acids: CASSKWSRWDTGQHF. CDR3 nucleotides: TGTGCCAGCAGCAAATGGAGCCGGTGGGACACGGGTCAGCATTTT.

This clonotype was picked up a small number of times. The chain has TRBV12-3 or TRBV12-4 and TRBJ2-5; 7 nucleotides line up with TRBD2. The CDR3 has 15 residues. With V trimmed by 3 bases and J by 2 bases, 6 bases remained unmatched. CDR3 sequence reads: CASSLGGGSQETQYF. The CDR3 DNA follows: TGTGCCAGCAGTTTGGGGGGGGGGAGTCAAGAGACCCAGTACTTC.

This clonotype was picked up many times. This chain joins TRBV29-1 and TRBJ2-1; the D gene is possibly TRBD1 (6 bases). V shed 8 bases and J shed 0 bases, with 11 bases lying between them. Looked up from germline, CDR1 is SQVTM and CDR2 is ANQGSEA. The CDR3 runs to 13 residues. The CDR3 nucleotides read TGCAGCTCAGAAGGGGGCTCCTACAATGAGCAGTTCTTC. Translated, it gives CSSEGGSYNEQFF.

In this sample, this clonotype turned up many times. This chain connects TRBV5-6 to TRBJ2-1, with 8 bases that match TRBD2. Trimming removed 4 bases from V and 3 bases from J; junction bases left unmatched: 6. This CDR3 is 15 amino acids long. Germline CDR1 is SGHDT and CDR2 is YYEEEE. The CDR3 DNA sequence: TGTGCCAGCAGCACTCCGGGACTAGGCTACAATGAGCAGTTCTTC. It yields the protein CASSTPGLGYNEQFF. The full variable domain, completed using reference TRBV5-6 and TRBJ2-1, is DAGVTQSPTHLIKTRGQQVTLRCSPKSGHDTVSWYQQALGQGPQFIFQYYEEEERQRGNFPDRFSGHQFPNYSSELNVNALLLGDSALYLCASSTPGLGYNEQFFGPGTRLTVL.

This clonotype appeared many times. J is TRBJ2-1 and V is TRBV3-1, with 7 positions matching TRBD2. Looked up from germline, CDR1 is LGHDT and CDR2 is YNNKEL (reference sequence). The CDR3 sequence is 13 residues long. V lost 4 bases, J lost 9 bases, and 6 bases stayed unmatched. The CDR3 region is CASSPGTIVEQFF. CDR3 in DNA: TGTGCCAGCAGCCCCGGGACTATTGTTGAGCAGTTCTTC.

This clonotype was recorded at least ten times. The V gene is TRBV10-2, the J gene TRBJ2-7; TRBD1 agrees at 7 bases. Germline V gene data show CDR1 as WSHSY and CDR2 as SAAADI. The J segment lost 1 base and the V segment lost 6 bases, leaving 3 bases of the junction unmatched. The CDR3 spans 13 residues. CDR3 nucleotide sequence: TGCGCCAGCAGGGACAGGTCTTCCTACGAGCAGTACGTC. Translation gives CASRDRSSYEQYV.

This clonotype was found many times. Here the CDR3 DNA reads TGTGCCAGCAGTTACTTGGCAGGGGGCAATAATTCACCCCTCCACTTT. This codes for CASSYLAGGNNSPLHF. The gene calls are TRBV6-5 and TRBJ1-6; 8 positions match TRBD1. The CDR3 spans 16 residues. Germline V gives CDR1 MNHEY, CDR2 SVGAGI. V shed 1 base and J 5 bases; nucleotides not matched to a gene: 4.

There are many counts of this clonotype. The CDR3 bases are TGTGCCAGCAGCCTACTAGCAGTCGACGTTCAGTACTTC. Amino acid sequence: CASSLLAVDVQYF. The chain employs TRBV7-9 and TRBJ2-4; the D gene is possibly TRBD2 (6 bases). The CDR3 is 13 amino acids. Trimming left V 5 bases short and J 11 bases short, with 16 bases between. CDR1 SEHNR and CDR2 FQNEAQ come from the germline V gene (reference sequence).